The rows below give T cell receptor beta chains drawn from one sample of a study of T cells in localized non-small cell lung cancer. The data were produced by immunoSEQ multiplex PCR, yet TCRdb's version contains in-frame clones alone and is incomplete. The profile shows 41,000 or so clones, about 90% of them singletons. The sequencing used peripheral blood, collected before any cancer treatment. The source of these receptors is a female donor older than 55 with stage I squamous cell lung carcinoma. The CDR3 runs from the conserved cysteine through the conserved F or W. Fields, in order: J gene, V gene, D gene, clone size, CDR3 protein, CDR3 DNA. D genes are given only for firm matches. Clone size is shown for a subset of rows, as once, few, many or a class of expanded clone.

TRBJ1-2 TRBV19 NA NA CASSISRASGYTF TGTGCCAGTAGTATTAGCAGGGCCAGCGGCTACACCTTC
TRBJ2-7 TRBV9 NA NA CASSLGGGSSYEQYF TGTGCCAGCAGCCTCGGGGGCGGATCCTCCTACGAGCAGTACTTC
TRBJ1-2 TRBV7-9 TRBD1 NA CASSLDRGPGYTF TGTGCCAGCAGCTTGGACAGGGGGCCTGGCTACACCTTC
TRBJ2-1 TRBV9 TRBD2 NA CASSPGLAPAEQFF TGTGCCAGCAGCCCCGGACTAGCTCCTGCTGAGCAGTTCTTC
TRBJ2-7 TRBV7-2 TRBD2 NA CASSLDPSGRFEQYF TGTGCCAGCAGCTTAGATCCTAGCGGGAGATTCGAGCAGTACTTC
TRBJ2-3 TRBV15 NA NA CATSREGWGTDTQYF TGTGCCACCAGCAGAGAAGGGTGGGGCACAGATACGCAGTATTTT
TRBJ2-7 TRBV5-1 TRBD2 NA CASSIESGSSYEQYF TGCGCCAGCAGCATTGAGAGCGGGAGCTCCTACGAGCAGTACTTC
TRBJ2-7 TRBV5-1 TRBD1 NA CASSPRQGRDDEQYF TGCGCCAGCAGCCCCAGACAGGGGAGAGACGACGAGCAGTACTTC
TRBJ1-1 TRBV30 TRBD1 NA CAWSWDSMNTEAFF TGTGCCTGGAGTTGGGACAGCATGAACACTGAAGCTTTCTTT
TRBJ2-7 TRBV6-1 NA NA CASSLGGEQYF TGTGCCAGCAGTTTAGGGGGCGAGCAGTACTTC
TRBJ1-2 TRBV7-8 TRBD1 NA CASSLARTGGGYTF TGTGCCAGCAGCTTAGCCCGGACAGGGGGGGGCTACACCTTC
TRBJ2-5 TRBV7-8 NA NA CASSADSGEAQYF TGTGCCAGCAGCGCCGACTCGGGCGAGGCCCAGTACTTC
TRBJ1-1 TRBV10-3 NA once CAISESGGAITEAFF TGTGCCATCAGTGAGTCAGGGGGGGCGATCACTGAAGCTTTCTTT
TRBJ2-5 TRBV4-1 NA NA CASSQKYGETQYF TGCGCCAGCAGCCAAAAATACGGAGAGACCCAGTACTTC
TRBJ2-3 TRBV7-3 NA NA CASSLNRSMTGWVRTDTQYF TGTGCCAGCAGCTTAAACCGTTCCATGACAGGCTGGGTTCGCACAGATACGCAGTATTTT
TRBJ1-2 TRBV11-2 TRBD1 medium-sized CASSTYRGHTDGYTF TGTGCCAGCAGCACTTACAGGGGGCATACGGATGGCTACACCTTC
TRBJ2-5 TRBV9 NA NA CASSKGGRTQETQYF TGTGCCAGCAGCAAAGGAGGACGAACCCAAGAGACCCAGTACTTC
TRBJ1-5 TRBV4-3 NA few CASSQDKGQPQPQHF TGCGCCAGCAGCCAAGATAAGGGACAACCCCAGCCCCAGCATTTT
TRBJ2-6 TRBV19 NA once CASSNTFGANVLTF TGTGCCAGTAGTAACACATTTGGGGCCAACGTCCTGACTTTC
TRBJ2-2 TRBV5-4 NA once CASGLQGANTGELFF TGTGCCAGCGGACTACAGGGCGCGAACACCGGGGAGCTGTTTTTT
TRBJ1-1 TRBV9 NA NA CASSVRGERNTEAFF TGTGCCAGCAGCGTAAGGGGGGAGAGGAACACTGAAGCTTTCTTT
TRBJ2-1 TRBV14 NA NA CASSQLEEQFF TGTGCCAGCAGCCAGCTAGAGGAGCAGTTCTTC
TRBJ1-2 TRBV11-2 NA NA CASSLDPTGVAGYTF TGTGCCAGCAGCTTAGATCCAACAGGAGTTGCTGGCTACACCTTC
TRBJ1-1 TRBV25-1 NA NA CASSEGAKGTEAFF TGTGCCAGCAGTGAAGGGGCGAAGGGCACTGAAGCTTTCTTT
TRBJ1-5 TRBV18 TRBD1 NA CASSPQGASNQPQHF TGTGCCAGCTCACCCCAGGGGGCGAGCAATCAGCCCCAGCATTTT
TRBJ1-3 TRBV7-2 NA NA CASSLEQTSSNTIYF TGTGCCAGCAGCTTAGAGCAAACCTCCTCGAACACCATATATTTT
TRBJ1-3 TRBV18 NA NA CASSLDRNTIYF TGTGCCAGCTCACTCGACAGAAACACCATATATTTT
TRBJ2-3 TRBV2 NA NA CASSGQGSADTQYF TGTGCCAGCAGTGGCCAGGGGTCTGCAGATACGCAGTATTTT